This T cell receptor beta chain was recovered during a study of blood T cell repertoires in COVID-19. Turning to the study itself: Both acute and convalescent COVID-19 samples were obtained from the United States, Italy and Spain. PBMCs, B-cell-depleted T cells, or T cells provided the cDNA or gDNA that made up the material.

As processed by the authors: Reference gene primer amplification in the assay estimated nucleated cell counts. TCRdb's table, derived via immunoSEQ multiplex PCR, lists solely in-frame clones and lacks some. V and J calls and clone size are those listed in that table; D and trimming were worked out from the DNA. The sample carries some 150,000 clones, around 84% recorded once. Germline CDR1 MDHEN, CDR2 SYDVKM. This CDR3 comprises 16 residues. V was cut by 6 bases and J by 1 base, with 18 bases left in between. Sequencing used peripheral blood. This sequence originates from a human donor in a cohort sampled during active COVID-19. The chain uses TRBV28 and TRBJ1-1; TRBD1 might be the D (5 bases). The CDR3 is CASRPGPTHWNTEAFF. CDR3 DNA sequence: TGTGCCAGCAGACCAGGGCCTACTCATTGGAACACTGAAGCTTTCTTT.